The clone carrying this T cell receptor beta chain occurred a few times. The CDR3 has 14 residues. Germline CDR1 reads SGHRS; CDR2 reads YFSETQ. Trimming cost V 0 bases and J 4 bases, with 11 bases left between them. TCRdb re-called the 5' RACE reads with MiXCR, one entry per CDR3 protein. This sample has about 40,000 distinct CDR3 sequences, with approximately 20% found just once. This receptor was taken from a female donor with breast cancer. Sequences were obtained from naive CD4+ T cells sorted from a lymph node. Described subset: naive CD4+ T cells, CD4+CD45RA+CD25-. V and J are TRBV5-1 and TRBJ2-7; D is undetermined. Here the CDR3 reads CASSLVANSYEQYF. The CDR3, as DNA: TGCGCCAGCAGCTTGGTCGCCAATTCGTACGAGCAGTACTTC. The full variable domain, in which reference TRBV5-1 and TRBJ2-7 provide the parts outside the CDR3, is KAGVTQTPRYLIKTRGQQVTLSCSPISGHRSVSWYQQTPGQGLQFLFEYFSETQRNKGNFPGRFSGRQFSNSRSEMNVSTLELGDSALYLCASSLVANSYEQYFGPGTRLTVT.